This TCR beta chain was profiled in a study of blood T cell repertoires in COVID-19. TCRdb keeps only in-frame clones here, not all; method: immunoSEQ multiplex PCR. The repertoire holds some 28,000 clones, with roughly 76% as singletons. There are 16 residues in the CDR3. The V gene's germline CDR1 is MNHEY and CDR2 SVGAGI. Trimming removed 2 bases from V and 8 bases from J; junction bases left unmatched: 6. This sequence originates from a man aged 65 to 79 with acute or convalescent COVID-19. The V call is TRBV6-5, the J call TRBJ2-2; 12 bases agree with TRBD1. Sequencing was done on a sample of peripheral blood. CDR3 bases: TGTGCCAGCAGTTACCTGGGACAGGGGGCTCCGGGGGAGCTGTTTTTT. Translated: CASSYLGQGAPGELFF.